The TCR beta chain under discussion was sequenced for a study of blood T cell repertoires in COVID-19 (dated by TCRdb to 2018 to 2021). Concerning the study at large: Samples covering the acute and convalescent phases of COVID-19 were provided by collaborators in the United States, Italy and Spain. The prospective study material was composed of cDNA or gDNA derived from T cells, B-cell-depleted T cells, or PBMCs. Subjects who had been exposed to COVID-19, were actively infected with it, or had recovered from it provided the deeply sampled blood TCRbeta repertoires that made up the dataset. The repertoires were released in a freely available public database meant as a resource for research on the immune response to SARS-CoV-2. Samples came from the ongoing ImmuneRACE study (first 160 participants) plus 1,254 subjects from 6 global collaborators. Nearly every sample came with metadata listing a de-identified subject ID, COVID-19 status, age in years and sex. Where available, HLA class I and class II types were obtained from metadata supplied by the sample provider rather than from assay-based typing.

Of note for this clone: It has no known antigen specificity. Per-base quality was not reported, and no clone a single base away is much larger than it.

TCRbeta CDR3 regions were amplified from genomic DNA using the immunoSEQ Assay, a bias-controlled multiplex PCR. Per the source publication's procedure: The number of nucleated cells in each sample was estimated from the amplification of reference gene primers within the assay. Sequence reads were collapsed and filtered to measure the absolute abundance of every unique TCRbeta CDR3 rearrangement. For each sample, productive Simpson clonality was calculated as the square root of Simpson's diversity index across productive rearrangements. This immuneACCESS table, as held by TCRdb, lists in-frame sequences with V and J called but not all clones. Of the missing ones, under half trace to an unresolved V gene in checked studies; the others have no known cause. The V and J calls and clone size come from that table; D and trimming were worked out from the DNA. The sample profile shows more than 130,000 clones; around nine tenths of them were found once. 3.5% to 5.5% of the sample is taken by the ten largest.

Each collaborating institution followed its own protocols to collect whole blood in K2EDTA tubes. For TCRbeta analysis, collaborators shipped samples in one of three forms: frozen whole blood, isolated PBMCs, or DNA extracted from either of those sample types. What the authors observed across the whole study: The amount of clinical and demographic metadata varied by source and participant and was provided uncurated.

From a lookup of the germline V gene, CDR1 and CDR2 are MNHEY and SVGEGT. CDR3 length: 14 amino acids, cysteine to phenylalanine. Only the CDR3 DNA is retained, 42 bases long and in frame from the first base. V ends up 4 bases short and J 2 bases short, with an unmatched junction base count of 4. The V gene is TRBV6-2 or TRBV6-3 and the J gene is TRBJ2-7, with TRBD1 matching 8 junction bases. This TCR derives from a woman aged 40 to 50 with acute or convalescent COVID-19. Sequencing was done on a sample of peripheral blood. The DNA sequence is given as TGTGCCAGCAGTTTAGGGACAGGCGCCTACGAGCAGTACTTC. Its coded protein is CASSLGTGAYEQYF.